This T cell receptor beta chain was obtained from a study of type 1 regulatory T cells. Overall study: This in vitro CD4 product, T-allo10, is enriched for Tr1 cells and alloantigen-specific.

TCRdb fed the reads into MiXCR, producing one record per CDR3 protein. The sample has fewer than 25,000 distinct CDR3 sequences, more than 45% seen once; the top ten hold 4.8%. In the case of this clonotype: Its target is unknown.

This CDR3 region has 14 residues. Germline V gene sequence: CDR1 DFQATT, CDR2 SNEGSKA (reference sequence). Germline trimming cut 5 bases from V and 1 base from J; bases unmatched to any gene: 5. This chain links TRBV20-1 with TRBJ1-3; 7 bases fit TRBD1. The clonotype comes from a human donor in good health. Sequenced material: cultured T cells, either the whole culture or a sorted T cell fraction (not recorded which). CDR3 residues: CSASTGFSGNTIYF. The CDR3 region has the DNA TGCAGTGCTTCGACAGGGTTTTCTGGAAACACCATATATTTT.